The 25 T cell receptor beta chains in this list originate from one sample, sequenced in a study of CD8 T cells in Susac syndrome. RNA in amounts of roughly 0.5 to 1 ug was reverse transcribed with random hexamers. A single record per CDR3 protein comes from TCRdb applying MiXCR to the immunoSEQ multiplex PCR reads. The table shows around 170,000 distinct CDR3 sequences, with approximately 94% occurring only once. Sequencing input: CD4+ T cells from PBMCs. The receptors derive from a human donor with Susac syndrome.

This clonotype has a single count. The chain combines TRBV4-3 with TRBJ2-4; the D gene is possibly TRBD2 (7 bases). V was cut by 1 base and J by 8 bases, with 15 bases left in between. The CDR3 is 15 residues long. Germline V gene sequence: CDR1 LGHNA, CDR2 YSLEER. DNA of the CDR3: TGCGCCAGCAGCCAAGCGCTCCAGGGGAGGGACATTCAGTACTTC. It yields the protein CASSQALQGRDIQYF.

J is TRBJ1-1 and V is TRBV5-1; TRBD1 matches 9 bases. This CDR3 is built from 16 residues. The trim removed 4 bases at V and 2 bases at J, leaving 9 bases unmatched. Germline V gene lookup returns CDR1 SGHRS and CDR2 YFSETQ. CDR3 loop: CASSPSPGQGNTEAFF. The CDR3 nucleotides read TGCGCCAGCAGCCCCTCTCCGGGACAGGGAAACACTGAAGCTTTCTTT.

This clonotype has a single count. The gene calls are TRBV18 and TRBJ2-1; 7 bases agree with TRBD2. CDR1 is KGHSH and CDR2 is LQKENI in the germline V gene. With V trimmed by 3 bases and J by 2 bases, 7 bases remained unmatched. CDR3 length: 16 residues. This chain's CDR3 is CASSPRVGGAYNEQFF. The DNA of the CDR3 is TGTGCCAGCTCACCTAGAGTGGGGGGGGCCTACAATGAGCAGTTCTTC.

J is TRBJ2-3 and V is TRBV20-1; 15 bases map to TRBD2. With 6 bases clipped from V and 6 bases from J, the junction kept 16 bases outside the gene matches. CDR1 and CDR2 from the germline V gene are DFQATT and SNEGSKA (reference sequence). CDR3 size: 18 residues. CDR3 protein: CSALGGTSGGPRRDTQYF. DNA for the CDR3: TGCAGTGCCCTTGGGGGGACTAGCGGGGGGCCTCGAAGGGATACGCAGTATTTT.

The chain is built from TRBV29-1 and TRBJ2-7, with a weak D call TRBD2 (6 bases). The germline V and J ends were trimmed by 5 bases and 5 bases, with 7 bases remaining between them. Germline CDR1 is SQVTM and CDR2 is ANQGSEA. The CDR3 spans 10 residues. The CDR3 here is CSVRGDEQYF. The CDR3 DNA reads as TGCAGCGTTCGCGGGGACGAGCAGTACTTC.

V is TRBV29-1 and J is TRBJ2-5; 8 bases are a match to TRBD1. CDR1 SQVTM and CDR2 ANQGSEA come from the germline V gene. With V trimmed by 3 bases and J by 4 bases, 4 bases remained unmatched. This CDR3 region has 13 residues. The CDR3 DNA sequence: TGCAGCGTTGAGACGGACAGGGCAGAGACCCAGTACTTC. It encodes CSVETDRAETQYF.

The chain employs TRBV30 and TRBJ2-4; tentative D call: TRBD2 (6 bases). This CDR3 comprises 16 residues. CDR1 and CDR2 (germline): GTSNPN, SVGIG (reference sequence). V lost 3 bases to trimming and J lost 4 bases, with 19 bases between them. CDR3 sequence reads: CAWSAGTSSGKNIQYF. In DNA form, the CDR3 reads TGTGCCTGGAGCGCGGGAACTTCAAGTGGGAAAAACATTCAGTACTTC.

This chain connects TRBV2 to TRBJ1-5; no reliable D call. V dropped 2 bases and J dropped 7 bases, with 12 bases sitting between them. Germline V gene sequence: CDR1 SNHLY, CDR2 FYNNEI. This CDR3 has 14 residues. CDR3 coding DNA: TGTGCCAGCAGTGAATTCGGAGGAGGGCAGCCCCAGCATTTT. This encodes CASSEFGGGQPQHF.

The chain couples TRBV3-1 to TRBJ2-3; D uncertain. V dropped 4 bases and J dropped 5 bases, with 13 bases sitting between them. The CDR3 covers 14 residues. Per germline, CDR1 LGHDT and CDR2 YNNKEL (reference sequence). DNA of the CDR3: TGTGCCAGCAGCCCGGGCCCTAACGGAGATACGCAGTATTTT. This codes for CASSPGPNGDTQYF.

This rearrangement joins TRBV15 to TRBJ2-7, with 8 bases identical to TRBD2. Germline assignment: CDR1 LNHNV and CDR2 YYDKDF (reference sequence). J was trimmed by 3 bases and V by 2 bases; bases with no gene match: 6. This CDR3 spans 15 amino acids. CDR3 protein: CATSRSRGGSYEQYF. The CDR3 DNA reads TGTGCCACCAGCAGATCTCGGGGGGGAAGCTACGAGCAGTACTTC. The variable domain in full, completed from reference TRBV15 and TRBJ2-7, reads DAMVIQNPRYQVTQFGKPVTLSCSQTLNHNVMYWYQQKSSQAPKLLFHYYDKDFNNEADTPDNFQSRRPNTSFCFLDIRSPGLGDTAMYLCATSRSRGGSYEQYFGPGTRLTVT.

V usage is TRBV30 and J usage is TRBJ1-4, with D hard to call. Germline values: CDR1 GTSNPN, CDR2 SVGIG (reference sequence). V was pared by 4 bases and J by 0 bases, with 12 bases between. This CDR3 region has 15 residues. The CDR3 loop is CAWNLQRATNEKLFF. CDR3 bases: TGTGCCTGGAACCTACAGAGGGCAACTAATGAAAAACTGTTTTTT.

This chain connects TRBV5-1 to TRBJ2-2, with D perhaps given as TRBD1 or TRBD2 (5 bases each). This CDR3 has 18 amino acids. Trimming took off 5 bases at V and 7 bases at J, with 27 bases between the two ends. Germline V CDR1 and CDR2: SGHRS, YFSETQ. CDR3 amino acids: CASSHTPLVGVRSGELFF. In nucleotides, the CDR3 is TGCGCCAGCAGTCACACCCCTTTGGTGGGGGTCCGCAGCGGGGAGCTGTTTTTT. Using reference TRBV5-1 and TRBJ2-2 for the parts outside the CDR3, the full variable domain is KAGVTQTPRYLIKTRGQQVTLSCSPISGHRSVSWYQQTPGQGLQFLFEYFSETQRNKGNFPGRFSGRQFSNSRSEMNVSTLELGDSALYLCASSHTPLVGVRSGELFFGEGSRLTVL.

The chain couples TRBV12-3 or TRBV12-4 to TRBJ2-6; 7 bases map to TRBD1. The CDR3 runs 14 residues. The ends lost 6 bases at V and 2 bases at J; junction bases unmatched: 1. In nucleotides, the CDR3 is TGTGCCAGCAGCGACAGGGCTGGGGCCAACGTCCTGACTTTC. Protein: CASSDRAGANVLTF.

The J gene is TRBJ2-4, the V gene TRBV9; 10 nucleotides line up with TRBD2. The CDR3 is made up of 17 amino acids. V trimming: 0 bases; J trimming: 4 bases; junction bases outside the gene matches: 7. CDR1 and CDR2 from the germline V gene are SGDLS and YYNGEE. For the CDR3, the DNA is TGTGCCAGCAGCGTAGCAGAGCGGGGGGGAGCAAAAAACATTCAGTACTTC. As protein: CASSVAERGGAKNIQYF.

This sequence joins TRBV7-8 and TRBJ1-5; 9 nucleotides match TRBD1. Germline CDR1 and CDR2: SGHVS and FQNEAQ. The V segment lost 1 base and the J segment 7 bases; nucleotides outside the gene matches: 5. The CDR3 runs to 15 residues. As DNA, the CDR3 is TGTGCCAGCAGCTTAGATGGGACAGGGAAACAGCCCCAGCATTTT. This gives the protein CASSLDGTGKQPQHF.

The CDR3 region is CATSRDAGSGANVLTF. CDR3 coding DNA: TGTGCCACCAGCAGAGATGCCGGCTCTGGGGCCAACGTCCTGACTTTC. The V gene is TRBV15, the J gene TRBJ2-6; no clear D gene. Germline V gives CDR1 LNHNV, CDR2 YYDKDF (reference sequence). The CDR3 consists of 16 residues. V shed 0 bases and J shed 0 bases, with 6 bases lying between them. The full variable domain, rest sourced from reference TRBV15 and TRBJ2-6, is DAMVIQNPRYQVTQFGKPVTLSCSQTLNHNVMYWYQQKSSQAPKLLFHYYDKDFNNEADTPDNFQSRRPNTSFCFLDIRSPGLGDTAMYLCATSRDAGSGANVLTFGAGSRLTVL.

This rearrangement joins TRBV5-6 to TRBJ1-6; the D is unclear. The germline V gene has CDR1 SGHDT and CDR2 YYEEEE. Trimming took 9 bases from V and 0 from J, leaving 13 bases between them. The CDR3 spans 15 residues. Written as DNA, the CDR3 is TGTGCCACCCAGCTTAAGAGCTCCTATAATTCACCCCTCCACTTT. Amino acids: CATQLKSSYNSPLHF.

The rearrangement links TRBV28 to TRBJ2-3; 9 nucleotides match TRBD2. From germline, CDR1 is MDHEN and CDR2 SYDVKM. CDR3 length equals 16 residues. V gave up 4 bases and J gave up 5 bases; unmatched junction bases: 10. The CDR3 protein is CASSSLASGVEDTQYF. As DNA, the CDR3 is TGTGCCAGCAGTTCCTTAGCTAGCGGGGTAGAAGATACGCAGTATTTT.

J is TRBJ2-5 and V is TRBV3-1; D unclear. The length of the CDR3 is 16 residues. Trimming cost V 0 bases and J 1 base, with 12 bases left between them. Germline V gene lookup returns CDR1 LGHDT and CDR2 YNNKEL (reference sequence). CDR3 region: CASSQDVARTQETQYF. The CDR3 bases are TGTGCCAGCAGCCAAGATGTGGCCAGAACCCAAGAGACCCAGTACTTC.

This sequence joins TRBV28 and TRBJ2-1; D may correspond to TRBD1 or TRBD2 (5 bases each). The CDR3 length is 14 residues. Germline values: CDR1 MDHEN, CDR2 SYDVKM. The ends were cut back, 7 bases at V and 5 bases at J, with 15 bases in the middle. The CDR3 DNA reads TGTGCCAGCAACAACCCGGGGCGTCACAATGAGCAGTTCTTC. Encoded protein: CASNNPGRHNEQFF.

This chain connects TRBV15 to TRBJ2-1; D gene ambiguous. The CDR3 runs to 15 residues. Germline loops: CDR1 LNHNV, CDR2 YYDKDF (reference sequence). The ends were cut back, 4 bases at V and 4 bases at J, with 14 bases in the middle. DNA for the CDR3: TGTGCCACCAGCACCCGAGAGATGTTATACAATGAGCAGTTCTTC. Protein: CATSTREMLYNEQFF.

The chain combines TRBV10-3 with TRBJ2-3; D remains unclear. V was shortened by 3 bases and J by 2 bases, with 12 bases between the two germline ends. The germline CDR1 and CDR2 sequences are ENHRY and SYGVKD. This CDR3 region has 15 residues. The CDR3 reads CAISDQRANTDTQYF. The CDR3 nucleotides are TGTGCCATCAGTGATCAACGGGCTAACACAGATACGCAGTATTTT.

About this clonotype itself: The junction and the germline gene differ at one end; a read error may be behind it. This chain uses TRBV7-9 with TRBJ2-5; D may be TRBD1 or TRBD2 (5 bases each). The germline CDR1 and CDR2 sequences are SEHNR and FQNEAQ (reference sequence). The CDR3 consists of 13 residues. CDR3 nucleotides: TGTGCCAGCACCGGAGGCAGGGAAGAGACCAAGTACTTC. Translated: CASTGGREETKYF.

This sequence joins TRBV19 and TRBJ2-3; D ambiguous. CDR1 is LNHDA and CDR2 is SQIVND in the germline V gene (reference sequence). The CDR3 consists of 13 residues. V gave up 10 bases and J gave up 0 bases, with 11 bases separating them. The CDR3 sequence: CATRASSTDTQYF. The CDR3 coding sequence is TGTGCCACTAGGGCTTCTAGCACAGATACGCAGTATTTT.

The rearrangement links TRBV20-1 to TRBJ1-6, with unresolved D. The CDR3 runs 12 residues. Germline CDR1 reads DFQATT; CDR2 reads SNEGSKA (reference sequence). Deletions cut 2 bases from V and 10 bases from J, with 9 bases between. The CDR3 DNA sequence: TGCAGTGCTAGATCTGGAAACTCACCCCTCCACTTT. It specifies CSARSGNSPLHF.